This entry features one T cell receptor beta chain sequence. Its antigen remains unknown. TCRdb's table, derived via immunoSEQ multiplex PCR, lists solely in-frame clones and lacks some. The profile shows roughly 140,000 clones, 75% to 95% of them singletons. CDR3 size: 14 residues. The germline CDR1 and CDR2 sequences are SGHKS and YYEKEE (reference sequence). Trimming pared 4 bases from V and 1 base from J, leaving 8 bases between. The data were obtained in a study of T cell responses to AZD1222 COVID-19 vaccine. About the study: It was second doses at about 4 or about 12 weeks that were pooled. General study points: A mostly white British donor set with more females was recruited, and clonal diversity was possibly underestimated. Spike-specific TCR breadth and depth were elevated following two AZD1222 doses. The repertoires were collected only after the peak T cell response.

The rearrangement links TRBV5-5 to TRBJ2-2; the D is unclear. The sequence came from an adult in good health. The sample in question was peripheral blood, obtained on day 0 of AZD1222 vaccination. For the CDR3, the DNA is TGTGCCAGCAGCCCCCCGAAGAACACCGGGGAGCTGTTTTTT. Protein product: CASSPPKNTGELFF.